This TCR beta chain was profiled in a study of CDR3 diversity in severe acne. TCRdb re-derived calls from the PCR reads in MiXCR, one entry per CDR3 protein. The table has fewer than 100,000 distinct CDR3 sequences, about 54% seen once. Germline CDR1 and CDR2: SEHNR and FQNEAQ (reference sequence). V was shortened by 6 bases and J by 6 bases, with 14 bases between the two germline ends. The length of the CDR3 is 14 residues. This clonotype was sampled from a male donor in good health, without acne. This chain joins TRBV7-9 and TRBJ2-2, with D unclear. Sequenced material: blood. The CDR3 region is CASSAFGKAGELFF. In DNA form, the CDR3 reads TGTGCCAGCAGTGCCTTTGGCAAGGCCGGGGAGCTGTTTTTT.